One and the same sample provided the 7 T cell receptor beta chains below, sequenced in a study of technical replicates of blood from several donors. This table comes from immunoSEQ multiplex PCR, and its TCRdb copy is limited to in-frame clones, with some not included. The sample includes tens of thousands of clones, roughly 94% seen only once; the top ten take less than 0.3%. The sequenced material came from T cells isolated from PBMCs. The origin of the receptors is a human donor in good health.

The chain recombines TRBV19 with TRBJ2-7; D is perhaps TRBD2 (6 bases). Between the trimmed V and J ends, which lost 10 bases and 4 bases, there was a span of 35 bases. This CDR3 has 19 amino acids. CDR1 and CDR2 (germline): LNHDA, SQIVND (reference sequence). Here the CDR3 reads CATTLREFRDGSGPYEQYF. The CDR3 region has the DNA TGTGCCACTACCCTTCGGGAGTTCCGCGACGGTTCGGGTCCATACGAGCAGTACTTC.

The gene calls are TRBV5-4 and TRBJ2-7, with 10 bases fitting TRBD1. Germline assignment: CDR1 SGHNT and CDR2 YYREEE (reference sequence). Germline trimming cut 4 bases from V and 2 bases from J; bases unmatched to any gene: 6. The CDR3 consists of 15 residues. CDR3 DNA sequence: TGTGCCAGCAGCCTACCGGGACAGGGGCCCTACGAGCAGTACTTC. It is translated as CASSLPGQGPYEQYF.

The V gene is TRBV28, the J gene TRBJ1-2, with 7 bases identical to TRBD1. Per germline, CDR1 MDHEN and CDR2 SYDVKM. With 3 bases clipped from V and 8 bases from J, the junction kept 6 bases outside the gene matches. The CDR3 spans 13 residues. CDR3 amino acids: CASSFPDRYGYTF. For the CDR3, the DNA is TGTGCCAGCAGTTTTCCGGACAGGTACGGCTACACCTTC.

The V and J genes are TRBV6-6 and TRBJ2-1, with 7 bases matching TRBD2. J lost 1 base, V lost 7 bases, and 7 bases had no gene match. The germline V gene has CDR1 MNHNY and CDR2 SVGAGI (reference sequence). CDR3 length equals 15 residues. The CDR3 sequence: CASTLAEGSYNEQFF. In DNA form, the CDR3 reads TGTGCCAGCACCCTAGCGGAGGGGTCCTACAATGAGCAGTTCTTC.

The rearrangement joins TRBV10-1 to TRBJ2-7; 10 nucleotides align to TRBD2. There are 14 residues in the CDR3. The V gene's germline CDR1 is WNHNN and CDR2 SYGVQD (reference sequence). Trimming cost V 6 bases and J 3 bases; bases outside gene matches: 5. The CDR3 protein is CASSERLAGYEQYF. CDR3 DNA sequence: TGCGCCAGCAGCGAACGACTAGCGGGCTACGAGCAGTACTTC.

V gene TRBV14 combines with J gene TRBJ2-7; weak D call: TRBD2 (5 bases). Trimming stripped 5 bases from V and 5 bases from J, with 19 bases between. CDR1 is SGHDN, CDR2 FVKESK, per germline. This CDR3 has 15 residues. The CDR3: CASSSLSRGHNEQYF. In DNA, the CDR3 is TGTGCCAGCAGCTCGCTTTCCCGGGGTCACAACGAGCAGTACTTC.

The chain recombines TRBV30 with TRBJ2-2; a weak D match, TRBD2 (5 bases). Germline V CDR1 and CDR2: GTSNPN, SVGIG (reference sequence). Trimming removed 4 bases at V and 2 bases at J, with 14 bases between. The CDR3 has 15 amino acids. The CDR3 reads CAWIREYINTGELFF. For the CDR3, the DNA is TGTGCCTGGATCCGGGAATATATTAACACCGGGGAGCTGTTTTTT.